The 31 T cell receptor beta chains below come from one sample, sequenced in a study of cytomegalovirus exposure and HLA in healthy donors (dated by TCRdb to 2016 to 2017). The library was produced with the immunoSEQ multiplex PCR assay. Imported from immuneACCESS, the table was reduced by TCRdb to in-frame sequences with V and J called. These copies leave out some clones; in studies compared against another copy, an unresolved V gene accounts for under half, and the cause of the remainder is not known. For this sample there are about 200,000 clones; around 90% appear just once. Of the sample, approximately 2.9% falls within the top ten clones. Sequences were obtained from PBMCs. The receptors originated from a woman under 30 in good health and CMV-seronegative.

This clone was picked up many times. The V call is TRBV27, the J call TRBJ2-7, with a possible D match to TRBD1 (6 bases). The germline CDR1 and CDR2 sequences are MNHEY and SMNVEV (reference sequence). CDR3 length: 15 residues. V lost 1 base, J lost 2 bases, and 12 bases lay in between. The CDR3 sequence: CASSLYQGHTYEQYF. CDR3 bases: TGTGCCAGCAGTTTATATCAGGGACACACCTACGAGCAGTACTTC.

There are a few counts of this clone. The CDR3 here is CASSYRTGPINYGYTF. The DNA for the CDR3 is TGTGCCAGCAGCTACCGGACAGGACCCATTAACTATGGCTACACCTTC. The V call is TRBV5-8, the J call TRBJ1-2; 7 bases line up with TRBD1. The CDR3 spans 16 residues. V was pared by 3 bases and J by 1 base, with 9 bases of the junction left unmatched. Germline V gene sequence: CDR1 SGHTS, CDR2 YDEGEE.

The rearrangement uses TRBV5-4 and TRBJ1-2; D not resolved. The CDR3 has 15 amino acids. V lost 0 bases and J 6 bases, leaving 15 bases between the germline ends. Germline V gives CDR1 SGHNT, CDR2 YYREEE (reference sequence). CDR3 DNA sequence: TGTGCCAGCAGCTTGGGGGCCAGCCCCCACGATGGCTACACCTTC. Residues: CASSLGASPHDGYTF.

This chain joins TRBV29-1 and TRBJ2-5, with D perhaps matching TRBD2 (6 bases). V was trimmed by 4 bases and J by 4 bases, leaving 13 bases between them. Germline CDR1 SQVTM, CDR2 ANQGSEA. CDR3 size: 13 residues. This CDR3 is CSVGLALGETQYF. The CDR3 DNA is TGCAGCGTTGGGCTAGCGCTCGGAGAGACCCAGTACTTC. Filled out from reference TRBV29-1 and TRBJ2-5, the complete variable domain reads SAVISQKPSRDICQRGTSLTIQCQVDSQVTMMFWYRQQPGQSLTLIATANQGSEATYESGFVIDKFPISRPNLTFSTLTVSNMSPEDSSIYLCSVGLALGETQYFGPGTRLLVL.

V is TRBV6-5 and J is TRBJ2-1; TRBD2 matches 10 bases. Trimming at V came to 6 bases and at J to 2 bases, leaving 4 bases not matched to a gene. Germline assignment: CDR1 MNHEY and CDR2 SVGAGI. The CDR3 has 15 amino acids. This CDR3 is CASSPLAGAYNEQFF. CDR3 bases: TGTGCCAGCAGCCCGCTAGCGGGAGCCTACAATGAGCAGTTCTTC.

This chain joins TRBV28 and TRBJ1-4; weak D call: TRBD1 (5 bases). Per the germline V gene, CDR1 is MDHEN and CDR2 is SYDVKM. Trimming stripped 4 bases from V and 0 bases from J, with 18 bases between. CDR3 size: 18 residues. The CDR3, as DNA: TGTGCCAGCAGTTCCCCCAACCTACGACAGCCAACTAATGAAAAACTGTTTTTT. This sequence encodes CASSSPNLRQPTNEKLFF. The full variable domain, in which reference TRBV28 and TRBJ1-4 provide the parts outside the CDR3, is DVKVTQSSRYLVKRTGEKVFLECVQDMDHENMFWYRQDPGLGLRLIYFSYDVKMKEKGDIPEGYSVSREKKERFSLILESASTNQTSMYLCASSSPNLRQPTNEKLFFGSGTQLSVL.

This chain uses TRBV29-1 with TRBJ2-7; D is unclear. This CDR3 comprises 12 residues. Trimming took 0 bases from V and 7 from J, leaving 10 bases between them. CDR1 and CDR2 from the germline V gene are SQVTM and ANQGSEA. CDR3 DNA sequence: TGCAGCGTTGAAGATCAACGCCGGGAGCAGTACTTC. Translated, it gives CSVEDQRREQYF.

The CDR3, as DNA: TGTGCCAGCAGCTGGACAGAAGCCTCCTACGAGCAGTACTTC. Its protein is CASSWTEASYEQYF. The chain employs TRBV7-9 and TRBJ2-7; possibly TRBD1 for D (6 bases). The CDR3 contains 14 residues. Per germline, CDR1 SEHNR and CDR2 FQNEAQ (reference sequence). Trimming cost V 4 bases and J 0 bases, with 10 bases left between them. The full variable domain, in which reference TRBV7-9 and TRBJ2-7 provide the parts outside the CDR3, is DTGVSQNPRHKITKRGQNVTFRCDPISEHNRLYWYRQTLGQGPEFLTYFQNEAQLEKSRLLSDRFSAERPKGSFSTLEIQRTEQGDSAMYLCASSWTEASYEQYFGPGTRLTVT.

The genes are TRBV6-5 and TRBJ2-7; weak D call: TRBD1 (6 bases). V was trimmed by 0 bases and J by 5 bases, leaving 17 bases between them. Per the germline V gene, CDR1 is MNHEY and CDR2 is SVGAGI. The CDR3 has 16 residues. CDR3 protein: CASSYSGTKVAHEQYF. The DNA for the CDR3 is TGTGCCAGCAGTTACTCGGGGACAAAGGTTGCTCACGAGCAGTACTTC.

CDR3 region: CASRHQDSDTQYF. In DNA form, the CDR3 reads TGCGCCAGCAGGCACCAAGACTCAGATACGCAGTATTTT. This chain joins TRBV4-1 and TRBJ2-3; D unresolved. From germline, CDR1 is MGHRA and CDR2 YSYEKL. This CDR3 comprises 13 residues. V was trimmed by 6 bases and J by 4 bases, leaving 11 bases between them.

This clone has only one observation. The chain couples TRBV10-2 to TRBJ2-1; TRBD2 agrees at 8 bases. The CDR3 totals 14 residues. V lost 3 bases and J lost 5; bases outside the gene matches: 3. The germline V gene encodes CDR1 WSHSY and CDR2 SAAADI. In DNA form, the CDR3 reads TGCGCCAGCAGTGAAAGCGGGAGCGACAATGAGCAGTTCTTC. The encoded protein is CASSESGSDNEQFF.

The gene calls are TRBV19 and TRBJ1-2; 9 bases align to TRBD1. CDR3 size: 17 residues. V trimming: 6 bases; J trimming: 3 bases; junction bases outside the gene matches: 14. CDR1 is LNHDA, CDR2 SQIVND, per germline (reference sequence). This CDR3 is CASSLWITGGSDYGYTF. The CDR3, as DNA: TGTGCCAGTAGCCTGTGGATTACAGGGGGCAGTGACTATGGCTACACCTTC.

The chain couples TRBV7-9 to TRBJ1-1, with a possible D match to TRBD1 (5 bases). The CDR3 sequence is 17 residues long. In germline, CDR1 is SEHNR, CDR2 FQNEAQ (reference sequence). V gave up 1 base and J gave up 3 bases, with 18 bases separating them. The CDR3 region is CASSLELGPLGDTEAFF. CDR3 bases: TGTGCCAGCAGCTTAGAGCTCGGACCCCTAGGGGACACTGAAGCTTTCTTT. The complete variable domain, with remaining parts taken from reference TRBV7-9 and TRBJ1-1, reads DTGVSQNPRHKITKRGQNVTFRCDPISEHNRLYWYRQTLGQGPEFLTYFQNEAQLEKSRLLSDRFSAERPKGSFSTLEIQRTEQGDSAMYLCASSLELGPLGDTEAFFGQGTRLTVV.

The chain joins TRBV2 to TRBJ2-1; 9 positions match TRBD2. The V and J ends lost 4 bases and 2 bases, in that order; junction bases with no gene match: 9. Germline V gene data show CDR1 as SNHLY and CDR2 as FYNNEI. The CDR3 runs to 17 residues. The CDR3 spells CASSAMREGRPYNEQFF. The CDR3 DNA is TGTGCCAGCAGTGCTATGCGGGAGGGCCGGCCCTACAATGAGCAGTTCTTC.

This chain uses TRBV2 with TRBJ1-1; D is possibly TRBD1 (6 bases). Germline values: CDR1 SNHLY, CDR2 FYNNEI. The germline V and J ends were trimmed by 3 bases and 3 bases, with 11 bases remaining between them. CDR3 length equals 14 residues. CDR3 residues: CASSEAGTYTEAFF. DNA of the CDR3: TGTGCCAGCAGTGAGGCAGGGACATACACTGAAGCTTTCTTT.

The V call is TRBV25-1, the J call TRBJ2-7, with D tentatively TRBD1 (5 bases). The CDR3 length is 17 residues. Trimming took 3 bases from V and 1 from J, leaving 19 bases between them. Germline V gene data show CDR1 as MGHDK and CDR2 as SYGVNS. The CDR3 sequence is CASSDSGPSGISYEQYF. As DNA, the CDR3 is TGTGCCAGCAGTGATTCTGGCCCCTCAGGGATTTCCTACGAGCAGTACTTC.

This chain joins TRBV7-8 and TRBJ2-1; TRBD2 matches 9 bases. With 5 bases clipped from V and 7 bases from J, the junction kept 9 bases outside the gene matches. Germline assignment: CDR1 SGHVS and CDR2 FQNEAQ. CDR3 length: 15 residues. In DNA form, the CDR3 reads TGTGCCAGCAGCCCCTTAGCGGGAGTTTGGAATGAGCAGTTCTTC. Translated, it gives CASSPLAGVWNEQFF.

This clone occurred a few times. The CDR3 spells CASSYSFSGMGEQYF. CDR3 coding DNA: TGTGCCAGCAGTTACTCGTTTTCAGGGATGGGGGAGCAGTACTTC. The chain has TRBV6-5 and TRBJ2-7; D may be TRBD1 (5 bases). The germline V gene encodes CDR1 MNHEY and CDR2 SVGAGI. The V and J ends lost 0 bases and 7 bases respectively, with 16 bases between them. This CDR3 spans 15 amino acids.

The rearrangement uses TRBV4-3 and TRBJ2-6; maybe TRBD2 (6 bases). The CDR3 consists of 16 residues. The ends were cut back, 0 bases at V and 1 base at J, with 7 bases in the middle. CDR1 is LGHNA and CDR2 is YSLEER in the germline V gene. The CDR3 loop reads CASSQEEGSGANVLTF. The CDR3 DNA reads TGCGCCAGCAGCCAAGAGGAGGGGTCTGGGGCCAACGTCCTGACTTTC.

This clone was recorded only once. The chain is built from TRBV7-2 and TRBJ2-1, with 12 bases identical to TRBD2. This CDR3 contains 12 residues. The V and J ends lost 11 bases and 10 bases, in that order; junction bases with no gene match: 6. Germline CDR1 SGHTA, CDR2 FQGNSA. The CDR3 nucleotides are TGTGCCGGGGGGACTAGCGGGTGGGAGCAGTTCTTC. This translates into CAGGTSGWEQFF.

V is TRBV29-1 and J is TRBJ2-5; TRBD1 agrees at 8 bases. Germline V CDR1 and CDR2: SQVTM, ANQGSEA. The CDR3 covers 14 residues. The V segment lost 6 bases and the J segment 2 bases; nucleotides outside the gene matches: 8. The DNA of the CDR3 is TGCAGCGTCTCCGACAGGGGAGATCAAGAGACCCAGTACTTC. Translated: CSVSDRGDQETQYF.

CDR3 DNA sequence: TGTGCCAGCAGCCAAGATAGGGGGACTTGGGACAGTACTAGAGTTGAAAAACTGTTTTTT. It specifies CASSQDRGTWDSTRVEKLFF. This chain uses TRBV4-2 with TRBJ1-4; 7 bases are shared with TRBD1. Germline lookup yields CDR1 LGHNA and CDR2 YNFKEQ. The CDR3 runs to 20 residues. The V and J ends lost 0 bases and 7 bases, in that order; junction bases with no gene match: 20.

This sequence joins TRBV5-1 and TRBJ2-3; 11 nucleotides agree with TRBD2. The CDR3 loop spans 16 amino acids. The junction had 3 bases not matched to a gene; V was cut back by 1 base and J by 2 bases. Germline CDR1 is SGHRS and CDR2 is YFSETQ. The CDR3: CASSLPGLAATDTQYF. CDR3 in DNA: TGCGCCAGCAGCTTGCCGGGACTAGCGGCCACAGATACGCAGTATTTT.

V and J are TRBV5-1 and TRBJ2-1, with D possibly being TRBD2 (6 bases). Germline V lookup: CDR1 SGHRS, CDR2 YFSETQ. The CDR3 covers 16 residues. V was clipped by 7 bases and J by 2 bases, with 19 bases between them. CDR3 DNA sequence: TGCGCCAGCTCCGGTGGAGGGAGGTTAACCTACAATGAGCAGTTCTTC. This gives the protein CASSGGGRLTYNEQFF.

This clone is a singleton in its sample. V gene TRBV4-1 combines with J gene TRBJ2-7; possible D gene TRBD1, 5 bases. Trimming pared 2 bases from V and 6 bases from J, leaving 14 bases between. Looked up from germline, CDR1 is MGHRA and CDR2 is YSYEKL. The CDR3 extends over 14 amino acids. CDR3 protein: CASSQLGVRSEQYF. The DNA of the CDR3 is TGCGCCAGCAGCCAATTAGGGGTGAGGAGCGAGCAGTACTTC.

DNA of the CDR3: TGCAGTGCCTTAAGCGGTGAGCAGTTCTTC. Protein sequence: CSALSGEQFF. V gene TRBV20-1 combines with J gene TRBJ2-1, with D possibly being TRBD2 (5 bases). The V gene lost 6 bases and the J gene lost 9 bases, with 9 bases spanning the gap. CDR1 and CDR2 (germline): DFQATT, SNEGSKA (reference sequence). The length of the CDR3 is 10 residues.

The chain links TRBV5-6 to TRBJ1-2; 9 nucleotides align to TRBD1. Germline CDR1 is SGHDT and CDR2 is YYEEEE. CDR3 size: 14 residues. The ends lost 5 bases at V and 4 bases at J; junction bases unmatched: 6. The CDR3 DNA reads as TGTGCCAGCAGACGAACAGGGGGCTTCTATGGCTACACCTTC. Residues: CASRRTGGFYGYTF.

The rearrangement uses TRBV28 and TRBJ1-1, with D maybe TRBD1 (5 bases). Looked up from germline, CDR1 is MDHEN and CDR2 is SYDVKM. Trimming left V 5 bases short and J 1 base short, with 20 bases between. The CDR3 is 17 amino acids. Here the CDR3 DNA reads TGTGCCAGCAGTCCCCCCGGGGGGGGAGGCTGGAACACTGAAGCTTTCTTT. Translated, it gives CASSPPGGGGWNTEAFF.

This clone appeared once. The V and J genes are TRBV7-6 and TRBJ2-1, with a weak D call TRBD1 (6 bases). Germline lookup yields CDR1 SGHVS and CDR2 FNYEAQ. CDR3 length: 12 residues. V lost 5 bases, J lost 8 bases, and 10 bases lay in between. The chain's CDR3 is CASSPQGHEQFF. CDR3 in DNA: TGTGCCAGCAGCCCACAGGGTCATGAGCAGTTCTTC.

CDR3 residues: CASTLGGLRQFTEAFF. For the CDR3, the DNA is TGTGCCAGCACCCTTGGCGGTTTGCGCCAATTCACTGAAGCTTTCTTT. V and J are TRBV5-6 and TRBJ1-1; D call uncertain. From germline, CDR1 is SGHDT and CDR2 YYEEEE. There are 16 residues in the CDR3. The V and J ends lost 6 bases and 4 bases respectively, with 22 bases between them. The whole variable domain, filled in from reference TRBV5-6 and TRBJ1-1, reads DAGVTQSPTHLIKTRGQQVTLRCSPKSGHDTVSWYQQALGQGPQFIFQYYEEEERQRGNFPDRFSGHQFPNYSSELNVNALLLGDSALYLCASTLGGLRQFTEAFFGQGTRLTVV.

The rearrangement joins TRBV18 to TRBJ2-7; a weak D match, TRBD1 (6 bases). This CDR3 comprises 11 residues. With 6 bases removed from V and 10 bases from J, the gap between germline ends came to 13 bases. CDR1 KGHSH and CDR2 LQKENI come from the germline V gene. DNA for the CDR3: TGTGCCAGCTCCCCCGCGACAGGCCAGTACTTC. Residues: CASSPATGQYF.